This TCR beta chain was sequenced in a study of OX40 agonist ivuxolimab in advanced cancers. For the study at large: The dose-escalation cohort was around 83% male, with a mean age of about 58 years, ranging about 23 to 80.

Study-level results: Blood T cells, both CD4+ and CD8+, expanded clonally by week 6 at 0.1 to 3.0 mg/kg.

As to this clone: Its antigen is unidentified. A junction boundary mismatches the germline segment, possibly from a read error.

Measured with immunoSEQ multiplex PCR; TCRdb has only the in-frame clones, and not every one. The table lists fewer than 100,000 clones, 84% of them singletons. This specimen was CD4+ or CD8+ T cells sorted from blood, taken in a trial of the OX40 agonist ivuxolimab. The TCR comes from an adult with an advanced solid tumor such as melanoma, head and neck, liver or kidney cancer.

As DNA, the CDR3 is TGTGCCAGCAGTTATCGACTAGCGGGAGCTGGAGAGGCCCAGTACTTC. Its translation is CASSYRLAGAGEAQYF. The chain employs TRBV6-7 and TRBJ2-5; 12 nucleotides align to TRBD2. TRBV6-7 is an ORF; its function is uncertain. The CDR3 is made up of 16 amino acids.